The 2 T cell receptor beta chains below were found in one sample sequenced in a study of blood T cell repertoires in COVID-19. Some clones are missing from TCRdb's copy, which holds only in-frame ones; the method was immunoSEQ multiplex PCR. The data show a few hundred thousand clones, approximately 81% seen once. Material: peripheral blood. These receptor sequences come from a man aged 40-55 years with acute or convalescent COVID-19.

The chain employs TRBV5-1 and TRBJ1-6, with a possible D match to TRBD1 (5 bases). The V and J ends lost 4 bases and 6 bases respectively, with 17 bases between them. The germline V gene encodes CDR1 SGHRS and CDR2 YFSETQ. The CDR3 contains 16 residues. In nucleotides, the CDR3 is TGCGCCAGCAGCCCGGGGTGGAGGGGAGCTAATTCACCCCTCCACTTT. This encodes CASSPGWRGANSPLHF.

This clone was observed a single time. Here the CDR3 reads CASSDRLERGGNEQFF. In DNA, the CDR3 is TGTGCCAGCAGTGATCGTTTGGAGCGGGGGGGCAATGAGCAGTTCTTC. V usage is TRBV6-1 and J usage is TRBJ2-1; 10 nucleotides align to TRBD2. CDR1 and CDR2 (germline): MNHNS, SASEGT. J lost 6 bases, V lost 3 bases, and 8 bases had no gene match. The CDR3 totals 16 residues.